This TCR beta chain is from a study of shared T cell receptors in the human thymus. CDR1 is LNHDA and CDR2 is SQIVND in the germline V gene (reference sequence). This CDR3 has 13 amino acids. Trimming took 6 bases from V and 2 from J, leaving 10 bases between them. This table comes from immunoSEQ multiplex PCR, and its TCRdb copy is limited to in-frame clones, with some not included. The profile covers approximately 400,000 clones, with 85% to 95% appearing a single time and roughly 0.02% taken by the ten largest. The sample was thymocytes. The clonotype was recovered from a human donor. This chain joins TRBV19 and TRBJ1-2; maybe TRBD1 (5 bases). This CDR3 is CASRTTVNYGYTF. As DNA, the CDR3 is TGTGCCAGTAGGACGACAGTGAACTATGGCTACACCTTC.